Listed below are T cell receptor beta chains from one sample, sequenced in a study of blood T cell repertoires in COVID-19. TCRdb keeps only in-frame clones here, not all; method: immunoSEQ multiplex PCR. In the table there are 250,000 to 350,000 clones, 75% to 90% of which are singletons. Sequencing was carried out using peripheral blood. These receptors were taken from a woman aged 25 to 39 with active or convalescent COVID-19. The CDR3 runs from the conserved cysteine through the conserved F or W. The D gene is left open where the match is weak. For some rows the clone size is stated as once, few or many, or as a class when expanded; others skip it.

v_call,clone_size,d_call,j_call,cdr3_nt,cdr3_aa
TRBV11-3,.,.,TRBJ2-2,TGTGCCAGCAGCTCAATTTTCTCCGGGTCCACAAGGTCCGGGGAGCTGTTTTTT,CASSSIFSGSTRSGELFF
TRBV24-1,.,.,TRBJ2-5,TGTGCCACCAGTGACTTTAGTGGTCGGCAAGAGACCCAGTACTTC,CATSDFSGRQETQYF
TRBV29-1,.,.,TRBJ2-3,TGCAGCGGGACGGTAGGGGGAAACACAGATACGCAGTATTTT,CSGTVGGNTDTQYF
TRBV27,.,TRBD1,TRBJ1-1,TGTGCCAGCATTGGGCGGGACAGGGTTCGGACTGAAGCTTTCTTT,CASIGRDRVRTEAFF
TRBV5-4,.,.,TRBJ1-6,TGTGCCAGCAGCCCTAGGACCTCGGGGAATTCACCCCTCCACTTT,CASSPRTSGNSPLHF
TRBV7-3,.,TRBD2,TRBJ2-3,TGTGCCAGCAGCTTGCTAGCGGGGGAGAGAGATACGCAGTATTTT,CASSLLAGERDTQYF
TRBV6-5,.,.,TRBJ1-4,TGTGCCAGCAGTTACGCCGGGACAAGAAATGAAAAACTGTTTTTT,CASSYAGTRNEKLFF
TRBV24-1,.,.,TRBJ1-2,TGTGCCACCAGTGATCCCCCCCACCGACAGAAGCTTTATGGCTACACCTTC,CATSDPPHRQKLYGYTF
TRBV10-3,few,.,TRBJ2-1,TGTGCCTCCCACAGGGACCTACGCTACAATGAGCAGTTCTTC,CASHRDLRYNEQFF
TRBV18,few,.,TRBJ1-3,TGTGCCAGCTCACCCCTGCCCCTTATGAGCTCTGGAAACACCATATATTTT,CASSPLPLMSSGNTIYF
TRBV18,.,.,TRBJ1-4,TGTGCCAGCTCACCTCGGCGGGTGGATGAAAAACTGTTTTTT,CASSPRRVDEKLFF
TRBV28,.,.,TRBJ1-1,TGTGCCAGCAGCCAGCAGTCTAGTTCCTTCCCTGAAGCTTTCTTT,CASSQQSSSFPEAFF
TRBV28,.,TRBD1,TRBJ2-7,TGTGCCAGCAGCCACAGGGGTCGCTCCTACGAGCAGTACTTC,CASSHRGRSYEQYF
TRBV5-1,.,TRBD2,TRBJ2-5,TGCGCCACCTCAAGTACTAGCGGCCAAGAGACCCAGTACTTC,CATSSTSGQETQYF
TRBV5-1,.,.,TRBJ1-4,TGCGCCAGCAGCTTGTCTGCAACTAATGAAAAACTGTTTTTT,CASSLSATNEKLFF
TRBV6-2/TRBV6-3,.,.,TRBJ2-7,TGTGCCAGCAGCCCCGGGGTATACGAGCAGTACTTC,CASSPGVYEQYF
TRBV29-1,.,.,TRBJ1-2,TGCAGCGTTTGGCAGGGCTATGGCTACACCTTC,CSVWQGYGYTF
TRBV6-6,.,TRBD2,TRBJ2-1,TGTGCCAGCATTGGAGCGGGGGGGAACTACAATGAGCAGTTCTTC,CASIGAGGNYNEQFF
TRBV5-6,few,TRBD1,TRBJ1-6,TGTGCCAGCAGCTTGAAAACAGGGGGTTCACCCCTCCACTTT,CASSLKTGGSPLHF
TRBV5-1,.,.,TRBJ1-4,TGCGCCAGCAGGTTAGGGACAACAACTAATGAAAAACTGTTTTTT,CASRLGTTTNEKLFF
TRBV19,once,TRBD1,TRBJ1-2,TGTGCCAGTAGTATATCTGGACAGGGGCCGAACTATGGCTACACCTTC,CASSISGQGPNYGYTF
TRBV6-2/TRBV6-3,.,.,TRBJ1-1,TGTGCCAGCAGTTGGGCCCCGAACACTGAAGCTTTCTTT,CASSWAPNTEAFF
TRBV2,once,.,TRBJ1-1,TGTGCCAGCAGTGAGTCACCCGGCACTGAAGCTTTCTTT,CASSESPGTEAFF
TRBV28,.,.,TRBJ1-2,TGTGCCAGCAGTTTACCCCTCCAGGGATCGGGCTACACCTTC,CASSLPLQGSGYTF
TRBV28,.,.,TRBJ1-3,TGTGCCAGCAGCCACGACAGGGGAAACACCATATATTTT,CASSHDRGNTIYF
TRBV5-8,.,.,TRBJ1-5,TGTGCCAGCAGCCGTAGACAGGACAATCAGCCCCAGCATTTT,CASSRRQDNQPQHF
TRBV9,.,.,TRBJ2-2,TGTGCCAGCAGCGTAGTGGCACAGGCGGTCGGGGAGCTGTTTTTT,CASSVVAQAVGELFF
TRBV28,.,.,TRBJ2-6,TGTGCCAGCAGTCCCCTCGGGCGGGGAACCTCTGGGGCCAACGTCCTGACTTTC,CASSPLGRGTSGANVLTF
TRBV5-1,few,TRBD1,TRBJ1-1,TGCGCCAGCAGCAAGGGACAGGGTGCCCGATGGACTGAAGCTTTCTTT,CASSKGQGARWTEAFF
TRBV4-3,.,TRBD2,TRBJ2-3,TGCGCCAGCCGTAGCGGGGCTAGCACAGATACGCAGTATTTT,CASRSGASTDTQYF
TRBV7-7,.,TRBD2,TRBJ2-5,TGTGCTAGCAGCTTCGGGACTAAGGTGGGCGAGACCCAGTACTTC,CASSFGTKVGETQYF
TRBV9,.,.,TRBJ1-4,TGTGCCAGCAGCGTAGGTCCGGCGGTAGGAGAAAAACTGTTTTTT,CASSVGPAVGEKLFF
TRBV10-3,.,TRBD2,TRBJ2-3,TGTGCCATCTGGAGTGGGGCCCGGGGGGGCCTCACAGATACGCAGTATTTT,CAIWSGARGGLTDTQYF
TRBV6-2/TRBV6-3,.,TRBD1,TRBJ1-5,TGTGCCAGCAGTGGGACAGGGGGGCGTCAGCCCCAGCATTTT,CASSGTGGRQPQHF
TRBV5-8,.,.,TRBJ1-6,TGTGCCAGCAGCCGAGGGTTTGATTCACCCCTCCACTTT,CASSRGFDSPLHF
TRBV6-6,.,.,TRBJ2-2,TGTGCCAGCGTCGAACACCACACCGGGGAGCTGTTTTTT,CASVEHHTGELFF
TRBV18,.,TRBD2,TRBJ2-1,TGTGCCAGCTCACCACCCATTCGGGGGGACTACAATGAGCAGTTCTTC,CASSPPIRGDYNEQFF
TRBV7-2,.,.,TRBJ1-6,TGTGCCAGCAGCTTAGGGGGGCTTGACAATTCACCCCTCCACTTT,CASSLGGLDNSPLHF
TRBV6-2/TRBV6-3,once,.,TRBJ2-3,TGTGCCAGCAGCCGCGACGGGGGTGCGGATACGCAGTATTTT,CASSRDGGADTQYF
TRBV27,.,.,TRBJ2-3,TGTGCCAGCAGCCGGTTCCGTACGTCGGGGGCAGATACGCAGTATTTT,CASSRFRTSGADTQYF
TRBV10-3,.,.,TRBJ1-6,TGTGCCATCAGTGAGTACTCGATGGAAACAGGGATAGCTGGGGGTAATTCACCCCTCCACTTT,CAISEYSMETGIAGGNSPLHF